Following are 21 T cell receptor beta chains from one sample sequenced in a study of beta chain features in type 1 diabetes. The authors reverse transcribed all of the isolated RNA, so sequencing captured expressed TCRB transcripts. Sequencing used immunoSEQ multiplex PCR; TCRdb keeps in-frame clones, though not all of them. The sample comprises 900,000 or so clones, 15% to 20% of which are singletons, and around 0.02% rests with the top ten. Source material: naive CD4+ T cells from blood. All receptors come from a woman aged 18-30 years in good health.

The table lists this clone with a few counts. The chain employs TRBV6-5 and TRBJ2-1; weak D call: TRBD1 (6 bases). The V and J ends lost 6 bases and 5 bases respectively, with 14 bases between them. This CDR3 has 14 amino acids. Per germline, CDR1 MNHEY and CDR2 SVGAGI. The CDR3 sequence is CASSQGTSHNEQFF. Written as DNA, the CDR3 is TGTGCCAGCAGCCAAGGGACATCCCACAATGAGCAGTTCTTC.

This clone occurred a few times. This chain uses TRBV5-5 with TRBJ2-3, with 8 positions matching TRBD2. V lost 2 bases to trimming and J lost 4 bases; unmatched junction nucleotides: 3. The CDR3 loop spans 14 amino acids. The V gene's germline CDR1 is SGHKS and CDR2 YYEKEE (reference sequence). The CDR3 DNA reads TGTGCCAGCAGCTTAGCGGGAGACGCAGATACGCAGTATTTT. It yields the protein CASSLAGDADTQYF.

This clone was counted once. The genes are TRBV27 and TRBJ2-1; a weak D match, TRBD2 (6 bases). The CDR3 has 18 amino acids. V shed 7 bases and J shed 5 bases, with 27 bases lying between them. Germline V gene sequence: CDR1 MNHEY, CDR2 SMNVEV (reference sequence). The CDR3 reads CASTQGAGTQNPNNEQFF. CDR3 DNA: TGTGCCAGCACCCAAGGGGCGGGGACCCAAAACCCCAACAATGAGCAGTTCTTC.

The chain is built from TRBV27 and TRBJ1-2; no clear D gene. Germline CDR1 is MNHEY and CDR2 is SMNVEV (reference sequence). Trimming cost V 7 bases and J 0 bases, with 18 bases left between them. The CDR3 sequence is 16 residues long. The CDR3 sequence: CASKSLLGSANYGYTF. The CDR3 nucleotides are TGTGCCAGCAAGTCCCTCCTAGGATCAGCTAACTATGGCTACACCTTC.

This clone was counted between two and nine times. Other DNA sequences from this sample encode an identical CDR3 as well. The J gene is TRBJ2-5, the V gene TRBV11-2; 7 bases match TRBD2. With 5 bases clipped from V and 3 bases from J, the junction kept 3 bases outside the gene matches. CDR1 is SGHAT, CDR2 FQNNGV, per germline. This CDR3 comprises 13 residues. CDR3 amino acids: CASSPGLEETQYF. CDR3 in DNA: TGTGCCAGCAGCCCCGGACTAGAAGAGACCCAGTACTTC.

This clone was recorded a few times. The J gene is TRBJ2-1, the V gene TRBV9, with 9 bases that match TRBD2. From germline, CDR1 is SGDLS and CDR2 YYNGEE. The CDR3 is made up of 16 amino acids. Losses at the gene ends were 4 bases for V and 4 bases for J; bases not matched to a gene: 9. The CDR3: CASSTKGLANYNEQFF. The CDR3 region has the DNA TGTGCCAGCAGCACAAAGGGACTAGCAAATTACAATGAGCAGTTCTTC.

V gene TRBV4-3 combines with J gene TRBJ2-3, with TRBD2 matching over 9 bases. With V trimmed by 3 bases and J by 4 bases, 5 bases remained unmatched. The germline V gene has CDR1 LGHNA and CDR2 YSLEER. This CDR3 is built from 15 residues. CDR3 protein: CASSQLAGLADTQYF. CDR3 in DNA: TGCGCCAGCAGCCAGCTAGCGGGACTCGCAGATACGCAGTATTTT.

This clone was seen only a few times. The V and J genes are TRBV6-1 and TRBJ2-1; the match to TRBD1 covers 8 bases. The trim removed 2 bases at V and 2 bases at J, leaving 5 bases unmatched. CDR1 is MNHNS, CDR2 SASEGT, per germline. This CDR3 region has 16 residues. The CDR3: CASSESGGSPYNEQFF. The DNA for the CDR3 is TGTGCCAGCAGTGAATCAGGGGGCTCTCCCTACAATGAGCAGTTCTTC.

The chain joins TRBV10-3 to TRBJ1-2; the match to TRBD1 covers 7 bases. The CDR3 totals 13 residues. V lost 7 bases, J lost 6 bases, and 8 bases stayed unmatched. Germline lookup yields CDR1 ENHRY and CDR2 SYGVKD. The CDR3 is CAINPDRADGYTF. The CDR3 nucleotides read TGTGCCATCAATCCAGACAGGGCGGATGGCTACACCTTC.

The genes are TRBV18 and TRBJ2-7; 11 positions agree with TRBD2. V lost 3 bases and J lost 5; bases outside the gene matches: 6. The CDR3 spans 15 residues. The germline V gene encodes CDR1 KGHSH and CDR2 LQKENI. CDR3 DNA sequence: TGTGCCAGCTCACCCGGAGCGACTAGCGGGAACGAGCAGTACTTC. The encoded protein is CASSPGATSGNEQYF.

This chain connects TRBV9 to TRBJ1-3; possible D gene TRBD1, 6 bases. V was shortened by 3 bases and J by 3 bases, with 10 bases between the two germline ends. The CDR3 runs 14 residues. Germline V gene lookup returns CDR1 SGDLS and CDR2 YYNGEE. CDR3 nucleotide sequence: TGTGCCAGCAGCGGGGGACACCTTGGAAACACCATATATTTT. Translating gives CASSGGHLGNTIYF.

As for this clone: Other DNA sequences in the same sample also yield this CDR3. V usage is TRBV20-1 and J usage is TRBJ2-7; D is unresolved. CDR1 is DFQATT, CDR2 SNEGSKA, per germline (reference sequence). Deletions cut 6 bases from V and 3 bases from J, with 6 bases between. The CDR3 runs 10 residues. CDR3 in DNA: TGCAGTGCGTCAATCTACGAGCAGTACTTC. Protein: CSASIYEQYF.

This clone occurred a few times. The chain couples TRBV7-9 to TRBJ2-7; 10 bases map to TRBD2. J lost 7 bases, V lost 6 bases, and 3 bases had no gene match. CDR3 length: 12 amino acids. Germline V gene data show CDR1 as SEHNR and CDR2 as FQNEAQ (reference sequence). The CDR3 DNA reads as TGTGCCAGCAGTAGCGGGAGGTGGGAGCAGTACTTC. Translating it yields CASSSGRWEQYF.

This chain joins TRBV7-2 and TRBJ2-1; maybe TRBD2 (6 bases). Deletions cut 5 bases from V and 7 bases from J, with 24 bases between. CDR3 length: 17 amino acids. Germline CDR1 SGHTA, CDR2 FQGNSA. The CDR3: CASSRPIGAEGLNEQFF. CDR3 nucleotides: TGTGCCAGCAGCCGACCGATCGGGGCGGAGGGTCTGAATGAGCAGTTCTTC.

This clone occurred a few times. The gene calls are TRBV28 and TRBJ2-7; 11 bases agree with TRBD2. The CDR3 totals 15 residues. Germline V CDR1 and CDR2: MDHEN, SYDVKM. V shed 1 base and J 7 bases; nucleotides not matched to a gene: 6. CDR3 amino acids: CASSLSASGRLEQYF. CDR3 in DNA: TGTGCCAGCAGTTTATCGGCTAGCGGGAGGTTAGAGCAGTACTTC.

This clone was counted only a few times. The V call is TRBV25-1, the J call TRBJ1-2; weak D call: TRBD1 (6 bases). CDR3 size: 16 residues. Germline V CDR1 and CDR2: MGHDK, SYGVNS. Trimming took off 5 bases at V and 0 bases at J, with 16 bases between the two ends. The CDR3 sequence is CASSYAGAESNYGYTF. CDR3 bases: TGTGCCAGCAGTTATGCAGGGGCTGAATCTAACTATGGCTACACCTTC.

The chain links TRBV2 to TRBJ2-1; D not certain. The V end was cut by 3 bases, the J end by 10 bases, with 16 bases between. The CDR3 contains 14 residues. CDR1 is SNHLY and CDR2 is FYNNEI in the germline V gene. The DNA for the CDR3 is TGTGCCAGCAGTGATTTTTCAGGTATAGCCGAGCAGTTCTTC. Translation: CASSDFSGIAEQFF.

The chain couples TRBV6-6 to TRBJ1-4; D unclear. The germline gives CDR1 MNHNY, CDR2 SVGAGI (reference sequence). V lost 6 bases and J lost 5, with 10 bases in between. The CDR3 sequence is 13 residues long. CDR3 in amino acids: CASSPTRNEKLFF. In DNA form, the CDR3 reads TGTGCCAGCAGCCCGACAAGAAATGAAAAACTGTTTTTT.

The chain couples TRBV10-3 to TRBJ2-5; D may match TRBD1 or TRBD2 (5 bases each). CDR1 is ENHRY and CDR2 is SYGVKD in the germline V gene. Between the trimmed V and J ends, which lost 10 bases and 1 base, there was a span of 10 bases. The CDR3 consists of 12 residues. Here the CDR3 DNA reads TGTGCCACGAGGGGTACCCAAGAGACCCAGTACTTC. Encoded protein: CATRGTQETQYF.

The chain recombines TRBV9 with TRBJ2-1; 14 bases are shared with TRBD2. Trimming at V came to 0 bases and at J to 9 bases, leaving 5 bases not matched to a gene. CDR1 and CDR2 (germline): SGDLS, YYNGEE. The CDR3 has 16 amino acids. The CDR3 bases are TGTGCCAGCAGCGTAGAGCCCGGGACTAGCGGGAGTGAGCAGTTCTTC. Its translation is CASSVEPGTSGSEQFF.

This clone was observed a few times. The chain has TRBV9 and TRBJ2-1; D gene uncertain. Germline values: CDR1 SGDLS, CDR2 YYNGEE. This CDR3 comprises 15 residues. The V gene lost 0 bases and the J gene lost 3 bases, with 10 bases spanning the gap. The CDR3 DNA sequence: TGTGCCAGCAGCGTAGGCAGCTCCTTCTACAATGAGCAGTTCTTC. Its translation is CASSVGSSFYNEQFF.